This TCR beta chain derives from a study of cytomegalovirus exposure and HLA in healthy donors. Study results and limitations: Earlier analysis yielded a pattern in which most TCR beta V segments were productive about 90% or about 30% of the time. Sequencing likely generated an artifact that appeared as a cluster of highly shared sequence variants.

As concerns this clone: Its antigen is not identified.

The PCR ran on 60 Vbeta and 13 Jbeta primers. Original methodology: In a later analysis, the count reached about 82 million unique TCR beta chains, with approximately 11 million shared. Generated by immunoSEQ multiplex PCR, the TCRdb table keeps only in-frame clones and is missing some. The V and J calls and clone size were taken over from that table, and D and trimming were inferred from the DNA. This table holds fewer than 250,000 clones, roughly four fifths found once. This CDR3 contains 17 residues. Unmatched junction bases numbered 2, after V lost 1 base and J lost 6 bases. Germline V lookup: CDR1 SGHTA, CDR2 FQGNSA.

This receptor was identified in a woman aged 50 to 65 in good health and CMV-seropositive. The chain recombines TRBV7-2 with TRBJ2-2, with 16 bases lining up with TRBD2. Material: PBMCs. In DNA, the CDR3 is TGTGCCAGCAGCTTAGTAGGGACTAGCGGGGGGGCCGGGGAGCTGTTTTTT. Protein: CASSLVGTSGGAGELFF.